Sequencing of this TCR beta chain was carried out in a study of CD8 T cells in ankylosing spondylitis. Findings and caveats of the study: What seemed typical of ankylosing spondylitis blood was a TCR beta motif built from eight highly homologous variants.

This clonotype was detected a few times. Its antigen is not known. Each CDR3 protein gets one entry after TCRdb re-called the 5' RACE reads with MiXCR. The sample has fewer than 750,000 distinct CDR3 sequences, over 15% seen once. The CDR3 runs to 14 residues. Germline V lookup: CDR1 SGHTA, CDR2 FQGNSA. The V segment lost 4 bases and the J segment 7 bases; nucleotides outside the gene matches: 7. The sequence was collected from a male donor with ankylosing spondylitis. This chain uses TRBV7-2 with TRBJ2-1; 7 bases align to TRBD2. The material sequenced was blood, either unsorted or a sorted T cell fraction (not recorded which). CDR3 sequence (DNA): TGTGCCAGCAGCTGGGGAGGGGCCAGGAATGAGCAGTTCTTC. This gives the protein CASSWGGARNEQFF.